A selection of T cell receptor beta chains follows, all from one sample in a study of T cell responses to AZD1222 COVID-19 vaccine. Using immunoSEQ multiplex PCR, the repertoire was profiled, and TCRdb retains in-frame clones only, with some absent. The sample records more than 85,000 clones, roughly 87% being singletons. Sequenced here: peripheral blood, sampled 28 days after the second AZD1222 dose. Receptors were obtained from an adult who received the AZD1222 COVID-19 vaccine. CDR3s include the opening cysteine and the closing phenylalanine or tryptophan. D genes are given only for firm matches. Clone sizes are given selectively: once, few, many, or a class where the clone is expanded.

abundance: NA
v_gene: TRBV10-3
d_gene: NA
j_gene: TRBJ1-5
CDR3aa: CAIRGDMDNQPQHF
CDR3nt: TGTGCCATCAGAGGGGACATGGACAATCAGCCCCAGCATTTT

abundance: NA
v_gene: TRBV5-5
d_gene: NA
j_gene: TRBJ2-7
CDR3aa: CASSYNRDIYEQYF
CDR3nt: TGTGCCAGCAGTTATAACCGGGACATCTACGAGCAGTACTTC

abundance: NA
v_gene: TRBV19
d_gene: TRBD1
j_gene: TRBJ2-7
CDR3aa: CASSITLTGGYGEQYF
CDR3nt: TGTGCCAGTAGTATTACCCTGACAGGGGGGTATGGCGAGCAGTACTTC

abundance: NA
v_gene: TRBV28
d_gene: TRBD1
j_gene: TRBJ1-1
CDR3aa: CASSLWGTGLAFF
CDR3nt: TGTGCCAGCAGTTTATGGGGGACAGGGTTAGCTTTCTTT

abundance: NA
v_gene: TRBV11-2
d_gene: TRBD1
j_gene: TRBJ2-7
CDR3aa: CASSLEARGNEQYF
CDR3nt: TGTGCCAGCAGCTTAGAAGCCAGGGGGAACGAGCAGTACTTC

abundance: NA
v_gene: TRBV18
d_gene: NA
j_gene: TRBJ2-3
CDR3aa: CASSPQGGTDTQYF
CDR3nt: TGTGCCAGCTCACCACAGGGCGGCACAGATACGCAGTATTTT

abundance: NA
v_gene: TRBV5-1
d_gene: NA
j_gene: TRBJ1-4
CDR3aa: CASSLAGGNNEKLFF
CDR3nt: TGCGCCAGCAGCTTGGCTGGAGGAAATAATGAAAAACTGTTTTTT

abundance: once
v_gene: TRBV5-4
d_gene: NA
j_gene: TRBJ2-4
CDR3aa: CASSSSRREAKNIQYF
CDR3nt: TGTGCCAGCAGCTCCTCGAGGAGGGAAGCCAAAAACATTCAGTACTTC

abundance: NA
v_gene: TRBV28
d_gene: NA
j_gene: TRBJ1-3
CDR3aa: CASSATGLLGNTIYF
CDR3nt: TGTGCCAGCAGTGCAACAGGGCTTCTTGGAAACACCATATATTTT

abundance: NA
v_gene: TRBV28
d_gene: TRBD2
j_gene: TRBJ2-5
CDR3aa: CASSSNRLAGVETQYF
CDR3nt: TGTGCCAGCAGTTCGAATAGACTAGCGGGAGTGGAGACCCAGTACTTC

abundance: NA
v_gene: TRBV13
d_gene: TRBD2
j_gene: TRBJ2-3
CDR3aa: CASSPRLAGVTDTQYF
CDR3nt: TGTGCCAGCAGCCCCCGACTAGCGGGAGTCACAGATACGCAGTATTTT

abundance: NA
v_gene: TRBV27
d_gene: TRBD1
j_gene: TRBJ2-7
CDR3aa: CASSLNRGDVEQYF
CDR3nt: TGTGCCAGCAGTTTAAACAGGGGGGATGTCGAGCAGTACTTC

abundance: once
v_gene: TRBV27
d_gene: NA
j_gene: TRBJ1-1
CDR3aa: CASRPHENTEAFF
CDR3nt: TGTGCCAGCAGGCCTCATGAGAACACTGAAGCTTTCTTT

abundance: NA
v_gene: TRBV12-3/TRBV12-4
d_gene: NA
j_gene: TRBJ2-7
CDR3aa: CASSYLGEQYF
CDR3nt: TGTGCCAGCAGTTACTTAGGGGAGCAGTACTTC